Each of the 2 T cell receptor beta chains below was sequenced from the same sample in a study of blood T cell repertoires in COVID-19. Sequenced by immunoSEQ multiplex PCR; TCRdb stores in-frame clones only, minus some. The profile shows approximately 250,000 clones, just under 90% of them singletons. Sequencing input: PBMCs or T cells enriched from blood (not recorded which). The origin of the receptors is a woman aged 25 to 39 with acute COVID-19.

The gene calls are TRBV29-1 and TRBJ2-7, with TRBD2 matching 7 bases. Trimming at V came to 5 bases and at J to 0 bases, leaving 7 bases not matched to a gene. This CDR3 contains 14 residues. Germline loops: CDR1 SQVTM, CDR2 ANQGSEA. CDR3 in DNA: TGCAGCGTTAGACCCGGGACTACCTCCTACGAGCAGTACTTC. Amino acid sequence: CSVRPGTTSYEQYF.

The chain links TRBV7-6 to TRBJ2-2, with TRBD2 identical over 9 bases. This CDR3 has 15 residues. Trimming cost V 8 bases and J 6 bases; bases outside gene matches: 10. CDR1 is SGHVS and CDR2 is FNYEAQ in the germline V gene. This CDR3 reads CASGPLKREAGELFF. CDR3 nucleotide sequence: TGTGCCAGCGGACCACTGAAGCGGGAGGCCGGGGAGCTGTTTTTT.